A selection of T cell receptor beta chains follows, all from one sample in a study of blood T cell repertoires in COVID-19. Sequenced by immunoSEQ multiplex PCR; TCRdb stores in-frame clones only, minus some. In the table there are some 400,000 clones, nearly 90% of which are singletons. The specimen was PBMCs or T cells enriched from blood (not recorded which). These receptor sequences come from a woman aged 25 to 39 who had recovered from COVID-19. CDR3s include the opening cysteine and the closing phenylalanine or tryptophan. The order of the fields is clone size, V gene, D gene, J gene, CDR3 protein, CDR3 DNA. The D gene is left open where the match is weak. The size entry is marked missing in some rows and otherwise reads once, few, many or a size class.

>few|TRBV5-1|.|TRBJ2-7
CASSQQGRGDEQYF
TGCGCCAGCAGCCAACAGGGCCGGGGGGACGAGCAGTACTTC
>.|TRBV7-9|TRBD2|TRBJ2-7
CASQRDSYEQYF
TGTGCCAGCCAGCGGGACTCCTACGAGCAGTACTTC
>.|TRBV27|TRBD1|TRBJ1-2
CASKTGVANYGYTF
TGTGCCAGCAAAACAGGGGTCGCTAACTATGGCTACACCTTC
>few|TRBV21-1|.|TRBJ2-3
CASSKPPRTGGSADTQYF
TGTGCCAGCAGCAAGCCCCCACGGACAGGGGGCTCGGCAGATACGCAGTATTTT
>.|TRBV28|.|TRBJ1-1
CVVGGMNTEAFF
TGCGTTGTGGGGGGAATGAACACTGAAGCTTTCTTT
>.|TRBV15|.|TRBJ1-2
CATSRDSPGAGYGYTF
TGTGCCACCAGCAGAGATAGTCCAGGGGCAGGCTATGGCTACACCTTC
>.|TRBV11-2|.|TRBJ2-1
CASRYPRGGYEQFF
TGTGCCAGCAGATACCCGAGAGGTGGGTATGAGCAGTTCTTC
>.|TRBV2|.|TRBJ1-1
CASTIRNTEAFF
TGTGCCAGCACTATAAGGAACACTGAAGCTTTCTTT
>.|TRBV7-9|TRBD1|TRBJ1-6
CASRGQGANNSPLHF
TGTGCCAGCAGGGGACAGGGGGCTAATAATTCACCCCTCCACTTT
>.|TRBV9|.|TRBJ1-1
CASSATGQNTEAFF
TGTGCCAGCAGCGCTACAGGGCAGAACACTGAAGCTTTCTTT
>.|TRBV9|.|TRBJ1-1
CASSDRVGNTEAFF
TGTGCCAGCAGCGACAGGGTAGGGAACACTGAAGCTTTCTTT
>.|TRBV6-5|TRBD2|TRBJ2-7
CASRVAGGSYEQYF
TGTGCCAGCAGGGTAGCGGGTGGCTCCTACGAGCAGTACTTC
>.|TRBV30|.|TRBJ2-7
CAWSRGARVTYEQYF
TGTGCCTGGAGTCGCGGGGCAAGGGTGACCTACGAGCAGTACTTC
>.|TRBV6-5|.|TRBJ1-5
CASSFDTSSNQPQHF
TGTGCCAGCAGTTTCGACACGAGTAGCAATCAGCCCCAGCATTTT
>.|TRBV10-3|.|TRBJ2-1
CAISERVTGSYNEQFF
TGTGCCATCAGTGAGAGAGTCACCGGCTCCTACAATGAGCAGTTCTTC
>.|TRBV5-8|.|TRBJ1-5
CASTRNRDQPQHF
TGTGCCAGCACTCGAAATCGCGATCAGCCCCAGCATTTT
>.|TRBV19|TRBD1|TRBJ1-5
CASRPDRNNQPQHF
TGTGCCAGTAGACCGGACAGGAACAATCAGCCCCAGCATTTT
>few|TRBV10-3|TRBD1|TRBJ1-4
CAISDTGTGGYEKLFF
TGTGCCATCAGTGATACCGGGACAGGGGGCTATGAAAAACTGTTTTTT
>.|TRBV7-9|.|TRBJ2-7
CASSSSRYEQYF
TGTGCCAGCAGCTCAAGCCGCTACGAGCAGTACTTC
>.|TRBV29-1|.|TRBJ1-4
CSVADEKLFF
TGCAGCGTGGCGGATGAAAAACTGTTTTTT
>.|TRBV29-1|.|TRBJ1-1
CSSRDSYTEAFF
TGCAGCTCCCGAGACAGCTACACTGAAGCTTTCTTT
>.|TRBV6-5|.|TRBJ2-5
CASSYSGRRETQYF
TGTGCCAGCAGTTACTCCGGCCGCAGGGAGACCCAGTACTTC
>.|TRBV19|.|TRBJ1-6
CASRGDGGSPLHF
TGTGCCAGTCGCGGAGACGGGGGGTCACCCCTCCACTTT
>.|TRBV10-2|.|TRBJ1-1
CASRDRLNTEAFF
TGCGCCAGCAGGGACAGATTGAACACTGAAGCTTTCTTT
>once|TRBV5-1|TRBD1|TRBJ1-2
CASSLEGSQGASVRGYTF
TGCGCCAGCAGCTTGGAGGGCTCTCAGGGGGCGTCGGTTCGTGGCTACACCTTC
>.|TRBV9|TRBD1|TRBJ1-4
CASSVGTGGDEKLFF
TGTGCCAGCAGCGTAGGGACAGGGGGGGATGAAAAACTGTTTTTT
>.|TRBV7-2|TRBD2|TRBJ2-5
CASSWGSGGLQETQYF
TGTGCCAGCAGCTGGGGTAGCGGGGGCCTACAAGAGACCCAGTACTTC
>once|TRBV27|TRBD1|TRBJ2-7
CASSKTGVYDEQYF
TGTGCCAGCAGTAAAACAGGGGTATACGACGAGCAGTACTTC
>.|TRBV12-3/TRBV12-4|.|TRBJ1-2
CASSPSGRKGYTF
TGTGCCAGCAGTCCATCCGGGAGAAAAGGCTACACCTTC
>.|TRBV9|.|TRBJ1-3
CASSVEVSTGLSGNTIYF
TGTGCCAGCAGCGTAGAAGTGAGTACAGGCCTCTCTGGAAACACCATATATTTT
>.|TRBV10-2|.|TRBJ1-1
CASSDHSGAAFF
TGCGCCAGCAGTGATCACAGTGGGGCAGCTTTCTTT
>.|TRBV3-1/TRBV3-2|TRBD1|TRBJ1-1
CASSRLPGQEAFF
TGTGCCAGCAGTCGTTTACCGGGACAGGAAGCTTTCTTT
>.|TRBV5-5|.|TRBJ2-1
CASSLGQIEQFF
TGTGCCAGCAGCTTGGGCCAGATTGAGCAGTTCTTC
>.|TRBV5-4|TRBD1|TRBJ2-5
CASSLARQGGRETQYF
TGTGCCAGCAGCTTGGCCCGACAGGGTGGAAGGGAGACCCAGTACTTC
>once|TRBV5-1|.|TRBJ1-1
CASSGQGATEAFF
TGCGCCAGCAGCGGGCAGGGTGCCACTGAAGCTTTCTTT
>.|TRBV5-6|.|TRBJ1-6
CASSFPGAMAALHF
TGTGCCAGCAGCTTCCCAGGGGCTATGGCAGCCCTCCACTTT
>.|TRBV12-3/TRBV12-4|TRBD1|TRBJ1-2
CASSGTGLSGYTF
TGTGCCAGCAGCGGGACAGGGTTATCAGGCTACACCTTC
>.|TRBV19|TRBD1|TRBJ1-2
CASSIARTGPYGYTF
TGTGCCAGTAGTATTGCACGGACAGGGCCCTATGGCTACACCTTC